This T cell receptor beta chain was sequenced for a study of post-analysis software for immune sequencing data. For the study at large: Clinical courses comprised relapsing-remitting, secondary progressive and progressive-relapsing multiple sclerosis.

The V and J ends lost 6 bases and 2 bases respectively, with 22 bases between them. CDR1 and CDR2 (germline): MNHNY, SVGAGI (reference sequence). This CDR3 comprises 17 residues. Incorporated into the TCR beta cDNA libraries were unique molecular identifiers, which served to reduce PCR and sequencing biases. A population of roughly 0.85 to 10 million T cells gave rise to roughly 0.5 million cDNA molecules. TCRdb independently ran MiXCR on the PCR reads; one entry per CDR3 protein. The sample shows approximately 730,000 distinct CDR3 sequences, 30% of them seen only once. On this clonotype: Its antigen is unidentified.

Study findings and constraints: Patients with multiple sclerosis recorded significantly lower normalized Chao1 diversity than controls, the study found. Batch-matched samples strongly co-clustered by F measure. Comparison of patients with controls showed five or six TRBV segments more frequent in patients, TRBV5-6, TRBV5-1 and TRBV20-1 among them.

Sequencing was done on a sample of blood. The clonotype was recovered from a girl aged 10 to 17 with multiple sclerosis. The chain combines TRBV6-6 with TRBJ1-2; a possible D gene is TRBD1 (5 bases). The CDR3: CASRSTMSSGHNYGYTF. The CDR3 DNA reads as TGTGCCAGCAGGTCAACCATGTCGTCAGGGCACAACTATGGCTACACCTTC.